The 23 T cell receptor beta chains below all came from one sample that was sequenced in a study of beta chain features in type 1 diabetes. Study observations and caveats: Type 1 diabetes patients had TCRB CDR3s that were shorter (moderately but significantly so) in all four CD4+ subsets.

The antigens these receptors bind are not known. Reverse transcription of all isolated RNA meant that expressed TCRB transcripts were sequenced. Clones were sequenced by immunoSEQ multiplex PCR, and TCRdb holds only the in-frame ones, with some missing. The data show around 250,000 clones, with roughly 24% seen just once and around 0.012% held by the top ten. The material sequenced was naive CD4+ T cells from blood. The source of these receptors is a woman aged 25 to 45 with type 1 diabetes.

This clone appeared a few times. This rearrangement joins TRBV29-1 to TRBJ1-1; D remains ambiguous. The germline gives CDR1 SQVTM, CDR2 ANQGSEA. The CDR3 totals 12 residues. With 5 bases removed from V and 0 bases from J, the gap between germline ends came to 7 bases. Here the CDR3 DNA reads TGCAGCGTTACAGAGATGAACACTGAAGCTTTCTTT. Translating gives CSVTEMNTEAFF. Variable domain in full (rest from reference TRBV29-1 and TRBJ1-1): SAVISQKPSRDICQRGTSLTIQCQVDSQVTMMFWYRQQPGQSLTLIATANQGSEATYESGFVIDKFPISRPNLTFSTLTVSNMSPEDSSIYLCSVTEMNTEAFFGQGTRLTVV.

The chain links TRBV19 to TRBJ1-5; D gene ambiguous. The CDR3 runs 13 residues. Germline-derived CDR1 and CDR2 are LNHDA and SQIVND (reference sequence). Trimming pared 6 bases from V and 7 bases from J, leaving 13 bases between. The CDR3 here is CASRSVGVQPQHF. CDR3 nucleotide sequence: TGTGCCAGTAGATCCGTCGGGGTACAGCCCCAGCATTTT.

The rearrangement joins TRBV29-1 to TRBJ2-2; D ambiguous. The CDR3 runs to 13 residues. V lost 3 bases, J lost 3 bases, and 8 bases lay in between. CDR1 is SQVTM and CDR2 is ANQGSEA in the germline V gene. The CDR3 sequence: CSVDRFDTGELFF. The CDR3 DNA is TGCAGCGTTGACAGGTTTGACACCGGGGAGCTGTTTTTT.

This clone has only a few counts. The rearrangement links TRBV29-1 to TRBJ2-3; 13 bases map to TRBD2. Trimming took 2 bases from V and 6 from J; bases not matched to a gene: 11. The CDR3 runs to 17 residues. The germline CDR1 and CDR2 sequences are SQVTM and ANQGSEA. The CDR3 DNA reads as TGCAGCGTTGAAAATTCTTGGACTAGCGGGAGTGGGGATACGCAGTATTTT. This codes for CSVENSWTSGSGDTQYF.

This sequence joins TRBV4-1 and TRBJ2-1, with D possibly matching TRBD2 (5 bases). The CDR3 length is 13 residues. In germline, CDR1 is MGHRA, CDR2 YSYEKL. With 1 base removed from V and 11 bases from J, the gap between germline ends came to 12 bases. For the CDR3, the DNA is TGCGCCAGCAGCCAAGCTTTAGTCGGGAAGCAGTTCTTC. Its protein is CASSQALVGKQFF.

This chain joins TRBV5-1 and TRBJ2-5; D is perhaps TRBD1 (6 bases). V dropped 4 bases and J dropped 3 bases, with 10 bases sitting between them. This CDR3 is 13 amino acids long. Germline V gene data show CDR1 as SGHRS and CDR2 as YFSETQ. The CDR3 coding sequence is TGCGCCAGCAGCCCCAACAGGGAAGAGACCCAGTACTTC. Protein product: CASSPNREETQYF.

This clone appeared a few times. As DNA, the CDR3 is TGTGCCAGCTCACAGGGGTCCGGGGAGCTGTTTTTT. Translating gives CASSQGSGELFF. The chain couples TRBV28 to TRBJ2-2; 7 bases line up with TRBD1. Trimming at V came to 8 bases and at J to 6 bases, leaving 3 bases not matched to a gene. The CDR3 is 12 residues long. Germline loops: CDR1 MDHEN, CDR2 SYDVKM.

This CDR3 reads CASSLGQGWYEQYF. The CDR3 nucleotides are TGTGCCAGCAGTTTAGGACAGGGCTGGTACGAGCAGTACTTC. The chain carries TRBV28 and TRBJ2-7; the match to TRBD1 covers 8 bases. Germline values: CDR1 MDHEN, CDR2 SYDVKM. The CDR3 runs 14 residues. The trim removed 2 bases at V and 4 bases at J, leaving 4 bases unmatched.

This chain uses TRBV9 with TRBJ1-1; D is unresolved. Trimming cost V 3 bases and J 1 base, with 10 bases left between them. Germline V gives CDR1 SGDLS, CDR2 YYNGEE. CDR3 size: 14 residues. The CDR3 loop reads CASSAQLKNTEAFF. The CDR3 region has the DNA TGTGCCAGCAGCGCCCAACTAAAGAACACTGAAGCTTTCTTT.

The rearrangement uses TRBV5-1 and TRBJ2-2, with 9 positions matching TRBD2. CDR3 length: 14 residues. CDR1 SGHRS and CDR2 YFSETQ come from the germline V gene. J was trimmed by 6 bases and V by 4 bases; bases with no gene match: 4. In DNA, the CDR3 is TGCGCCAGCAGCCCTGAGCGGGAGGCCGGGGAGCTGTTTTTT. Amino acid sequence: CASSPEREAGELFF.

This chain connects TRBV29-1 to TRBJ2-2, with 8 positions matching TRBD1. Trimming cost V 5 bases and J 0 bases; bases outside gene matches: 5. This CDR3 comprises 15 residues. Germline assignment: CDR1 SQVTM and CDR2 ANQGSEA. CDR3 DNA sequence: TGCAGCGTTTCCAGGGGGCTACCGAACACCGGGGAGCTGTTTTTT. Its protein is CSVSRGLPNTGELFF.

V is TRBV11-2 and J is TRBJ1-1, with 9 bases fitting TRBD1. The V segment lost 4 bases and the J segment 6 bases; nucleotides outside the gene matches: 3. This CDR3 region has 13 residues. The germline V gene has CDR1 SGHAT and CDR2 FQNNGV. The CDR3 spells CASSSQGAAEAFF. CDR3 nucleotide sequence: TGTGCCAGCAGCTCACAGGGGGCGGCTGAAGCTTTCTTT.

The V gene is TRBV7-9, the J gene TRBJ1-2; a weak D match, TRBD1 (6 bases). V was pared by 5 bases and J by 3 bases, with 16 bases between. The CDR3 has 15 residues. CDR1 is SEHNR and CDR2 is FQNEAQ in the germline V gene (reference sequence). The CDR3: CASSDRDKIDYGYTF. The DNA for the CDR3 is TGTGCCAGCAGCGACCGGGACAAGATAGACTATGGCTACACCTTC.

This clone has just a few counts. V usage is TRBV5-1 and J usage is TRBJ2-1; possible D gene TRBD2, 5 bases. Trimming pared 5 bases from V and 7 bases from J, leaving 10 bases between. Germline CDR1 and CDR2: SGHRS and YFSETQ. The CDR3 covers 12 residues. The CDR3 spells CASRSGENEQFF. The DNA of the CDR3 is TGCGCCAGCAGGTCCGGGGAGAATGAGCAGTTCTTC.

This clone was counted a few times. The chain recombines TRBV19 with TRBJ2-6; the match to TRBD1 covers 10 bases. V was pared by 8 bases and J by 1 base, with 11 bases of the junction left unmatched. The germline V gene encodes CDR1 LNHDA and CDR2 SQIVND (reference sequence). The CDR3 covers 18 residues. As DNA, the CDR3 is TGTGCCAGTGGCCCCGCGGGACAGGGGCTATCTGGGGCCAACGTCCTGACTTTC. Translating gives CASGPAGQGLSGANVLTF.

V is TRBV27 and J is TRBJ1-1, with a tentative D call TRBD1 (5 bases). Trimming left V 4 bases short and J 4 bases short, with 16 bases between. Per germline, CDR1 MNHEY and CDR2 SMNVEV (reference sequence). The CDR3 contains 15 residues. The CDR3 spells CASSYGGRGGTEAFF. The CDR3 DNA is TGTGCCAGCAGTTATGGGGGGAGGGGAGGCACTGAAGCTTTCTTT.

This chain connects TRBV4-1 to TRBJ1-1; the D gene is possibly TRBD1 (5 bases). The V end lost 6 bases, the J end lost 1 base, and 15 bases lay between the germline ends. Germline CDR1 is MGHRA and CDR2 is YSYEKL. The CDR3 totals 15 residues. The CDR3 sequence is CASRGRLGANTEAFF. The CDR3 DNA reads TGCGCCAGCAGGGGAAGATTAGGGGCGAACACTGAAGCTTTCTTT.

The chain carries TRBV30 and TRBJ2-1; tentatively, D is TRBD2 (5 bases). The V end lost 1 base, the J end lost 0 bases, and 7 bases lay between the germline ends. CDR3 length equals 14 residues. Germline loops: CDR1 GTSNPN, CDR2 SVGIG (reference sequence). This CDR3 reads CAWSGENSYNEQFF. In nucleotides, the CDR3 is TGTGCCTGGAGTGGGGAGAACTCCTACAATGAGCAGTTCTTC.

This clone has a handful of counts. The V and J genes are TRBV4-1 and TRBJ1-5, with TRBD1 matching over 8 bases. The germline V gene has CDR1 MGHRA and CDR2 YSYEKL. The length of the CDR3 is 15 residues. Trimming took 4 bases from V and 5 from J; bases not matched to a gene: 7. CDR3 coding DNA: TGCGCCAGCAGCCCCCCGGACAGGGAGGATCAGCCCCAGCATTTT. Protein: CASSPPDREDQPQHF.

The chain recombines TRBV9 with TRBJ1-4; D gene unclear. The CDR3 extends over 14 amino acids. The germline V gene has CDR1 SGDLS and CDR2 YYNGEE. The V gene lost 3 bases and the J gene lost 8 bases, with 14 bases spanning the gap. In nucleotides, the CDR3 is TGTGCCAGCAGCGCGATGCCTGGAGGGGAAAAACTGTTTTTT. It translates to CASSAMPGGEKLFF.

This clone was observed a handful of times. The rearrangement joins TRBV9 to TRBJ2-2; 10 bases line up with TRBD2. V gave up 4 bases and J gave up 8 bases; unmatched junction bases: 11. Germline V gives CDR1 SGDLS, CDR2 YYNGEE. This CDR3 has 16 amino acids. The chain's CDR3 is CASSPRGAGGQGELFF. DNA of the CDR3: TGTGCCAGCAGCCCCAGGGGAGCGGGAGGGCAAGGGGAGCTGTTTTTT.

In this sample, this clone turned up a few times. This chain joins TRBV5-4 and TRBJ2-5, with D maybe TRBD1 (6 bases). V shed 4 bases and J shed 3 bases, with 10 bases lying between them. The CDR3 spans 13 residues. Germline V CDR1 and CDR2: SGHNT, YYREEE (reference sequence). The CDR3 region is CASSGDIEETQYF. The CDR3 DNA reads as TGTGCCAGCAGCGGGGACATAGAAGAGACCCAGTACTTC. Supplemented by reference TRBV5-4 and TRBJ2-5, the full variable domain reads ETGVTQSPTHLIKTRGQQVTLRCSSQSGHNTVSWYQQALGQGPQFIFQYYREEENGRGNFPPRFSGLQFPNYSSELNVNALELDDSALYLCASSGDIEETQYFGPGTRLLVL.

For the CDR3, the DNA is TGCGCCAGCAGGCATACAGAAACCTACGAGCAGTACTTC. It is translated as CASRHTETYEQYF. J is TRBJ2-7 and V is TRBV5-1, with D hard to call. CDR3 length: 13 residues. Germline V gene data show CDR1 as SGHRS and CDR2 as YFSETQ. Trimming cost V 5 bases and J 2 bases, with 11 bases left between them.